Below, one T cell receptor (beta chain) is given with its context. Its antigen is not identified. The entry originates in a study of T cells in Graves' hyperthyroidism and ophthalmopathy. The overall study: Peripheral blood was taken when the disease was first diagnosed, before any treatment began. General study results and limits: Ophthalmopathy onset followed model prediction by a median approximately 5.9 months.

Criteria for exclusion of patients were uncontrolled infection, other autoimmune disease, pregnancy or lactation. Trimming removed 5 bases from V and 0 bases from J, with 15 bases in between. The CDR3 contains 15 residues. Looked up from germline, CDR1 is SGHRS and CDR2 is YFSETQ. RNA transcripts were the template for amplifying TCR beta CDR3 regions. RT-PCR in the first round (using the HTBI primer set) targeted the TCR CDR3. TCRdb reanalysed the multiplex PCR reads using MiXCR and keeps one entry per CDR3 protein. The sample includes over 700,000 distinct CDR3 sequences, over 35% of them seen just once.

The V call is TRBV5-1, the J call TRBJ2-7; D not resolved. This receptor was obtained from a man between 18 and 29 years old with Graves' hyperthyroidism. The specimen sequenced was blood. This CDR3 reads CASSPQRKSSYEQYF. In DNA, the CDR3 is TGCGCCAGCAGTCCGCAGCGCAAGAGCTCCTACGAGCAGTACTTC. The full variable domain, its missing parts supplied by reference TRBV5-1 and TRBJ2-7, is KAGVTQTPRYLIKTRGQQVTLSCSPISGHRSVSWYQQTPGQGLQFLFEYFSETQRNKGNFPGRFSGRQFSNSRSEMNVSTLELGDSALYLCASSPQRKSSYEQYFGPGTRLTVT.